This TCR beta chain emerged from a study of shared clonotypes between healthy human individuals. PBMC DNA, left unsorted, was sequenced on ten immunoSEQ deep assay plates. Sequenced by immunoSEQ multiplex PCR; TCRdb stores in-frame clones only, minus some. The table has fewer than 550,000 clones, around 79% seen once; the top ten hold 12%. The length of the CDR3 is 15 residues. V was pared by 3 bases and J by 2 bases, with 4 bases of the junction left unmatched. Looked up from germline, CDR1 is MNHNS and CDR2 is SASEGT. Adult Caucasians living in Nashville, Tennessee made up all of the donors. The genes are TRBV6-1 and TRBJ2-3; 8 bases agree with TRBD2. The sequence came from a woman aged 40 to 50 in good health. Some clones in this sample may be carry-over from other donors' samples. The specimen sequenced was PBMCs. The chain's CDR3 is CASSDRRGDTDTQYF. The CDR3 DNA follows: TGTGCCAGCAGTGACCGGCGGGGGGACACAGATACGCAGTATTTT.